The entry below describes one T cell receptor (beta chain). This sample stems from a study of beta chain features in type 1 diabetes. V lost 2 bases to trimming and J lost 4 bases; unmatched junction nucleotides: 4. CDR1 is SEHNR and CDR2 is FQNEAQ in the germline V gene (reference sequence). CDR3 length: 14 residues. Sequenced material consisted of expressed TCRB transcripts (all of the isolated RNA was reverse transcribed). The repertoire was sequenced with immunoSEQ multiplex PCR; TCRdb's copy has only in-frame clones and lacks some. The sample includes 300,000 to 350,000 clones, around 7.6% seen only once; the top ten take approximately 0.44%.

The source is a woman between 18 and 30 years old in good health. The sequencing input was central memory CD4+ T cells from blood. The chain links TRBV7-9 to TRBJ2-5, with 7 bases that match TRBD1. Here the CDR3 reads CASSLRGGGETQYF. DNA of the CDR3: TGTGCCAGCAGCTTAAGAGGGGGCGGAGAGACCCAGTACTTC.